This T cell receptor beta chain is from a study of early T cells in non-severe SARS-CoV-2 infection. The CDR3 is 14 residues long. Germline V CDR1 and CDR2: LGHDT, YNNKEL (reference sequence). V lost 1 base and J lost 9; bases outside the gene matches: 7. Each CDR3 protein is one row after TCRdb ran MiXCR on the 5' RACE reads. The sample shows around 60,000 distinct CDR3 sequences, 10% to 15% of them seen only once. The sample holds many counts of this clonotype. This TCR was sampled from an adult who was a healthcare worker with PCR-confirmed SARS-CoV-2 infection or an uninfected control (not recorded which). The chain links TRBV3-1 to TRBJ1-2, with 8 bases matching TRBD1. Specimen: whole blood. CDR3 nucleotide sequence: TGTGCCAGCAGCCAAGCCGCAGGGGGCAAGAGCTACACCTTC. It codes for CASSQAAGGKSYTF.